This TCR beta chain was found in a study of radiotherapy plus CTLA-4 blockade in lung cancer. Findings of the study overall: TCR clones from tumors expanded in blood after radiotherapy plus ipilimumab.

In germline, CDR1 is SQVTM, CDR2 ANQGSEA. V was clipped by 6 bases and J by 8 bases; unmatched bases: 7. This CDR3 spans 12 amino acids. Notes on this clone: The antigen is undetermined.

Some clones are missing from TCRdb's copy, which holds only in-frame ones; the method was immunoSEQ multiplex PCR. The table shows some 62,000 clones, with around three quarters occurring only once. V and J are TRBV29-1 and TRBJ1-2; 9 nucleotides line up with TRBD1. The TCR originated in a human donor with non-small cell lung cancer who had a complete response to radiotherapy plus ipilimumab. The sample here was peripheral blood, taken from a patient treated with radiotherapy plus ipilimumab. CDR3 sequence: CSVPGQGGGYTF. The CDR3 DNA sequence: TGCAGCGTCCCGGGACAGGGAGGCGGCTACACCTTC.